These 24 T cell receptor beta chains were sequenced from one sample in a study of vaccination effects on CD4 cells after COVID-19. Clones were read by immunoSEQ multiplex PCR, and TCRdb kept only the in-frame ones, dropping some. This table has 25,000 to 35,000 clones, 80% appearing once. In the ViraFEST assay, antigen-specific CD4+ clonotypes were identified by expansion after peptide-pool stimulation. Following 10 days of culture, CD4+ T cells were isolated. Participants were vaccinated with two doses of either the BNT162b2 or mRNA-1273 vaccine. Antigens for these TCRs are unknown. The specimen was CD4+ T cells from PBMCs cultured with SARS-CoV-2 spike peptides, collected after COVID-19 vaccination. The origin of the receptors is a human donor who received a COVID-19 vaccine. Some clones in this sample may be carry-over from other donors' samples.

The CDR3 loop is CASSFFRDETQYF. As DNA, the CDR3 is TGTGCCAGCAGCTTTTTCAGGGATGAGACCCAGTACTTC. The V gene is TRBV7-9, the J gene TRBJ2-5, with TRBD1 as a possible D gene (5 bases). V lost 3 bases and J lost 5, with 10 bases in between. The CDR3 contains 13 residues. Germline assignment: CDR1 SEHNR and CDR2 FQNEAQ (reference sequence).

This clone has only a few counts. The chain joins TRBV6-6 to TRBJ2-7; possibly TRBD1 or TRBD2 for D (5 bases each). The CDR3 is 12 residues long. CDR1 and CDR2 from the germline V gene are MNHNY and SVGAGI (reference sequence). V was clipped by 6 bases and J by 6 bases, with 12 bases between them. The CDR3 DNA is TGTGCCAGCAGCCTCAGGGACCTCGAGCAGTACGTC. As protein: CASSLRDLEQYV.

This clone came up a few times. The V gene is TRBV9, the J gene TRBJ1-1; perhaps TRBD1 as D (6 bases). Per germline, CDR1 SGDLS and CDR2 YYNGEE. This CDR3 contains 14 residues. V shed 6 bases and J shed 1 base, with 13 bases lying between them. CDR3 protein: CASTRGQRNTEAFF. For the CDR3, the DNA is TGTGCCAGCACCCGAGGACAGCGGAACACTGAAGCTTTCTTT.

This CDR3 reads CASSTGGNYGYTF. The DNA of the CDR3 is TGTGCCAGCTCCACAGGGGGGAACTATGGCTACACCTTC. The chain uses TRBV7-2 and TRBJ1-2; 8 bases align to TRBD1. The V gene's germline CDR1 is SGHTA and CDR2 FQGNSA. This CDR3 spans 13 amino acids. Unmatched junction bases numbered 4, after V lost 8 bases and J lost 2 bases.

The chain employs TRBV19 and TRBJ2-1, with TRBD2 identical over 9 bases. Germline loops: CDR1 LNHDA, CDR2 SQIVND (reference sequence). The length of the CDR3 is 14 residues. J lost 0 bases, V lost 7 bases, and 1 base had no gene match. CDR3 in DNA: TGTGCCAGTATGCGGGGGGGCTCCTACAATGAGCAGTTCTTC. Translated, it gives CASMRGGSYNEQFF.

V is TRBV5-1 and J is TRBJ1-4; D is possibly TRBD1 (5 bases). Trimming cost V 4 bases and J 3 bases, with 13 bases left between them. CDR3 size: 15 residues. Germline CDR1 reads SGHRS; CDR2 reads YFSETQ. In DNA, the CDR3 is TGCGCCAGCAGCCCGATAACAGGTCCTAATGAAAAACTGTTTTTT. Residues: CASSPITGPNEKLFF.

The rearrangement joins TRBV18 to TRBJ2-1; 7 nucleotides match TRBD2. The CDR3 length is 13 residues. The germline gives CDR1 KGHSH, CDR2 LQKENI. V lost 8 bases, J lost 9 bases, and 10 bases stayed unmatched. CDR3 protein: CASQSASGGEQFF. In DNA form, the CDR3 reads TGTGCCAGCCAAAGTGCTAGCGGCGGTGAGCAGTTCTTC. Variable domain in full (rest from reference TRBV18 and TRBJ2-1): NAGVMQNPRHLVRRRGQEARLRCSPMKGHSHVYWYRQLPEEGLKFMVYLQKENIIDESGMPKERFSAEFPKEGPSILRIQQVVRGDSAAYFCASQSASGGEQFFGPGTRLTVL.

The CDR3 DNA reads as TGTGCCACCAGTGATTTGCGGGGGCGGTACGAGCAGTACGTC. This translates into CATSDLRGRYEQYV. The V gene is TRBV24-1, the J gene TRBJ2-7, with D possibly being TRBD1 or TRBD2 (6 bases each). This CDR3 spans 14 amino acids. Germline loops: CDR1 KGHDR, CDR2 SFDVKD. The ends were cut back, 0 bases at V and 4 bases at J, with 9 bases in the middle.

This chain connects TRBV30 to TRBJ2-1, with D possibly TRBD2 on 7 matching bases. The V gene lost 8 bases and the J gene lost 4 bases, with 12 bases spanning the gap. The V gene's germline CDR1 is GTSNPN and CDR2 SVGIG (reference sequence). The CDR3 has 12 residues. CDR3 loop: CAGEGVYNEQFF. The CDR3 DNA follows: TGTGCCGGGGAGGGGGTATACAATGAGCAGTTCTTC.

The V and J genes are TRBV11-2 and TRBJ2-6; D uncertain. V was cut by 3 bases and J by 0 bases, with 6 bases left in between. Germline V gene sequence: CDR1 SGHAT, CDR2 FQNNGV. The CDR3 runs 15 residues. The CDR3 DNA reads TGTGCCAGCAGCTTGAGCCTCTCTGGGGCCAACGTCCTGACTTTC. This gives the protein CASSLSLSGANVLTF.

The genes are TRBV7-2 and TRBJ2-6; possible D gene TRBD1, 5 bases. The CDR3 spans 14 residues. Trimming cost V 6 bases and J 4 bases, with 10 bases left between them. Germline values: CDR1 SGHTA, CDR2 FQGNSA. The chain's CDR3 is CASSQSGGANVLTF. In nucleotides, the CDR3 is TGTGCCAGCAGTCAATCAGGGGGGGCCAACGTCCTGACTTTC. The full variable domain, rest sourced from reference TRBV7-2 and TRBJ2-6, is GAGVSQSPSNKVTEKGKDVELRCDPISGHTALYWYRQSLGQGLEFLIYFQGNSAPDKSGLPSDRFSAERTGGSVSTLTIQRTQQEDSAVYLCASSQSGGANVLTFGAGSRLTVL.

The chain has TRBV7-2 and TRBJ2-7; 8 nucleotides match TRBD2. This CDR3 has 14 residues. Germline-derived CDR1 and CDR2 are SGHTA and FQGNSA. J gave up 9 bases and V 4 bases, and 11 bases lay outside the gene matches. This CDR3 reads CASSWGFGSGGQYV. The CDR3 nucleotides are TGTGCCAGCAGCTGGGGATTCGGCAGCGGGGGGCAGTACGTC.

This clone was counted once. The rearrangement joins TRBV6-6 to TRBJ2-7; D is unresolved. The V gene lost 2 bases and the J gene lost 7 bases, with 15 bases spanning the gap. Germline values: CDR1 MNHNY, CDR2 SVGAGI (reference sequence). The CDR3 runs to 14 residues. The CDR3 loop is CASSYLASVYEQYV. The CDR3 nucleotides read TGTGCCAGCAGTTACCTGGCTAGTGTCTATGAGCAGTACGTC.

The chain employs TRBV6-4 and TRBJ2-5; 14 positions agree with TRBD2. The junction had 4 bases not matched to a gene; V was cut back by 2 bases and J by 5 bases. The length of the CDR3 is 16 residues. Germline V gene data show CDR1 as MRHNA and CDR2 as SNTAGT. This CDR3 is CASSDPGLAGGETQYF. The CDR3 region has the DNA TGTGCCAGCAGTGACCCCGGACTAGCGGGGGGTGAGACCCAGTACTTC.

J is TRBJ1-2 and V is TRBV7-6; D perhaps matches TRBD1 (6 bases). The CDR3 totals 13 residues. Trimming cost V 4 bases and J 7 bases, with 13 bases left between them. In germline, CDR1 is SGHVS, CDR2 FNYEAQ. The CDR3 DNA follows: TGTGCCAGCAGCTCCTACAGGGCCGGTGGCTACACCTTC. Translated: CASSSYRAGGYTF.

A single count supports this clone. The CDR3 protein is CASSRIRGSPLHF. The CDR3 nucleotides are TGTGCCAGCAGTAGAATCAGAGGTTCACCCCTCCACTTT. The chain uses TRBV27 and TRBJ1-6; no definite D call. Trimming stripped 5 bases from V and 9 bases from J, with 11 bases between. Germline CDR1 is MNHEY and CDR2 is SMNVEV (reference sequence). There are 13 residues in the CDR3.

The V gene is TRBV4-1, the J gene TRBJ1-1; 7 bases are a match to TRBD1. This CDR3 has 16 residues. Germline V gives CDR1 MGHRA, CDR2 YSYEKL. V lost 7 bases and J lost 3; bases outside the gene matches: 14. CDR3 coding DNA: TGCGCCAGCAAACGAAGGGACAGCGGGGCTGACACTGAAGCTTTCTTT. It specifies CASKRRDSGADTEAFF.

CDR3 sequence (DNA): TGCGCCAGCAGCCCCCCCCCGGGGACGAGCTCCTACGAGCAGTACGTC. Its translation is CASSPPPGTSSYEQYV. The chain has TRBV5-1 and TRBJ2-7; the D call may be TRBD1 or TRBD2 (5 bases each). With 4 bases removed from V and 0 bases from J, the gap between germline ends came to 17 bases. CDR3 length equals 16 residues. Germline V CDR1 and CDR2: SGHRS, YFSETQ.

This chain joins TRBV25-1 and TRBJ1-5, with D uncertain. The CDR3 is 14 residues long. Germline CDR1 and CDR2: MGHDK and SYGVNS. V was cut by 3 bases and J by 6 bases, with 12 bases left in between. DNA of the CDR3: TGTGCCAGCAGTGATGTCAGAGGGAGTCAGCCCCAGCATTTT. Translating it yields CASSDVRGSQPQHF.

The rearrangement uses TRBV12-3 or TRBV12-4 and TRBJ1-2, with D maybe TRBD1 (5 bases). The CDR3 is 13 residues long. Trimming cost V 6 bases and J 1 base, with 9 bases left between them. CDR3 sequence: CASRRDGNYGYTF. CDR3 nucleotide sequence: TGTGCCAGCAGACGGGACGGTAACTATGGCTACACCTTC.

The rearrangement uses TRBV9 and TRBJ2-3; D may correspond to TRBD1 or TRBD2 (5 bases each). The CDR3 is 15 residues long. Germline V CDR1 and CDR2: SGDLS, YYNGEE. Trimming took off 0 bases at V and 2 bases at J, with 10 bases between the two ends. The CDR3: CASSVVEGYTDTQYF. The CDR3 region has the DNA TGTGCCAGCAGCGTAGTTGAGGGGTACACAGATACGCAGTATTTT.

CDR3 protein: CATSRGTQSSYEQYV. CDR3 sequence (DNA): TGTGCCACCAGCAGAGGGACGCAGTCTTCCTACGAGCAGTACGTC. This chain links TRBV15 with TRBJ2-7; D gene uncertain. CDR3 size: 15 residues. Trimming stripped 1 base from V and 1 base from J, with 11 bases between. Germline lookup yields CDR1 LNHNV and CDR2 YYDKDF (reference sequence).

The rearrangement links TRBV6-5 to TRBJ2-1; D remains unclear. Trimming took 5 bases from V and 9 from J, leaving 11 bases between them. Germline CDR1 and CDR2: MNHEY and SVGAGI. This CDR3 is built from 12 residues. The CDR3 DNA is TGTGCCAGCAGTCGGCAGAGTTCTGAGCAGTTCTTC. It yields the protein CASSRQSSEQFF.

This chain uses TRBV19 with TRBJ1-4; 10 bases align to TRBD1. This CDR3 spans 13 amino acids. J gave up 7 bases and V 8 bases, and 4 bases lay outside the gene matches. Germline V gives CDR1 LNHDA, CDR2 SQIVND (reference sequence). The CDR3 DNA is TGTGCCAGTCTCCGGGACAGGGGTGAAAAACTGTTTTTT. Its protein product is CASLRDRGEKLFF.